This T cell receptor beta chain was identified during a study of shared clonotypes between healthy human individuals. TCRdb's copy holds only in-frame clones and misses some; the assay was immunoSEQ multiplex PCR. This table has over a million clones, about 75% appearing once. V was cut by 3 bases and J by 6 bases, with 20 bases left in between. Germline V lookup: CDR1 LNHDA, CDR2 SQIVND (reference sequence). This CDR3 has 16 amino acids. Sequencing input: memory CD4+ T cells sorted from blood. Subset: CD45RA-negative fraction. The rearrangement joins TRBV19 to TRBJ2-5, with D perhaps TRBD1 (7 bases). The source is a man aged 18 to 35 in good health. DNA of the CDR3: TGTGCCAGTAGTATGGGGGGACAGCCCCCGTCGAAGACCCAGTACTTC. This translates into CASSMGGQPPSKTQYF.